This T cell receptor beta chain was sequenced for a study of shared clonotypes between healthy human individuals (dated by TCRdb to the early 2020s). Some background on the complete study: Two women and a few men aged 18 to 49 years were included in the cohort. For each donor, three plates each were used for CD4 naive and CD4 memory, two plates were used for CD8 naive, and one plate was used for CD8 memory. To estimate repertoire size and how much clonotype sharing occurs between individuals, the study deeply sequenced the blood TCR repertoires of five or six healthy adults. To increase sequencing depth and limit assay-specific biases, different laboratories used diverse techniques to prepare libraries and sequence TCR repertoires. Leukapheresis yielded between about 0.94 and 8.9 billion PBMCs per donor.

Using the deep immunoSEQ assay, multiplex PCR amplified TCR CDR3 regions from genomic DNA. For each cell subset, the extracted genomic DNA was distributed evenly across all wells of several immunoSEQ 96-well plates, and each plate served as one replicate. For sorted subsets, around 200 ng genomic DNA, equal to tens of thousands of T cell genomes, was loaded into each replicate PCR. The purified libraries were quantified using a Qubit 3.0 fluorometer, sized with a Bioanalyzer 2100, and then quantified again using the KAPA Library Quantification kit. Every immunoSEQ 96-well plate was sequenced on a dedicated single-read 150-cycle Illumina NextSeq 550 flow cell. The original pipeline was this. Because the immunoSEQ output held only junctional sequences and lacked quality scores, the filtering could not match the filtering applied to full-length reads. To assign V/J genes and CDR3, sequences were annotated against IMGT germline references using PyIR, a Python wrapper for IgBLAST v1.9. Reads with weak V/J assignments (E-value above 1e-6), missing CDR3, stop codons, out-of-frame junctions, or ambiguous translated residues were removed. V3J clonotypes were defined by identical inferred V gene, J gene, and CDR3 amino acid sequence. The percentage overlap between two repertoires was calculated by dividing the number of shared unique clonotypes by the size of the smaller repertoire. Repertoire richness was assessed with RTK rarefaction, the Chao1 estimator, and Recon v2.1 estimates of unobserved clonotypes. OLGA was used to compute generation probabilities for all TCRbeta clonotypes that the gDNA method yielded from a few donors. Here the immuneACCESS table is served through TCRdb, limited to in-frame sequences with V and J called. Missing clones are a known gap in these copies; in checked studies unresolved V genes cover under half, and the rest lacks a known reason. For V, J and clone size, that table is used; D and trimming come from the DNA. The table for this sample lists around 2.1 million clones; around 95% of them were counted only once. The ten largest account for roughly 0.13% of the sample.

What the study reported, not specific to this receptor: Across a few donors, roughly 5% of naive CD4, more than 3% of naive CD8, under 2.5% of memory CD4, and 0.4% of memory CD8 clonotypes were shared. Naive subsets generally had larger estimated clonotype richness than memory subsets did. Incomplete sequencing was indicated by rarefaction of sorted-subset datasets, despite the large sequencing depth. Higher generation probabilities were observed for clonotypes shared by all four sorted-subset donors than for non-shared clonotypes. Sampling was restricted to blood, and TCR repertoires in tissue are likely to differ from TCR repertoires in blood. The small number of donors limited the genetic and exposure-history diversity represented. Based on pairwise subsampling, the degree of clonotype sharing among donors was expected to be affected by sequencing depth.

The CDR3, from cysteine to phenylalanine, totals 16 residues. Solely the CDR3 DNA is kept, with 48 bases framed from the first base. The germline V gene (reference sequence) yields MNHEY for CDR1 and SMNVEV for CDR2. V loses 4 bases, J loses 4 bases, and the germline ends lie 19 bases apart. The donors were healthy, HIV-negative adults with no recently reported acute infections or vaccinations. Every donor was a Caucasian adult living in Nashville, Tennessee, USA. CD4+ T cells were enriched by magnetic negative selection, after which naive cells were positively selected on CD45RA and the negative fraction was taken as the memory subset. After blood collection by leukapheresis, PBMCs were isolated using Ficoll-Histopaque density gradient centrifugation and then cryopreserved in the vapor phase of liquid nitrogen. Analytical flow cytometry was used to check the purity and quantity of each magnetically sorted T cell population. Genomic DNA was isolated from every sorted fraction and measured by UV absorbance on a Nanodrop 2000c.

On this clone itself: There is no known antigen for this receptor. No base quality values were provided; no much bigger clone lies one nucleotide off.

In this chain, TRBV27 is recombined with TRBJ1-1, with TRBD1 as a weak D call on 5 bases. The sequence was obtained from a man aged 18-30 years in good health. The sequenced sample consisted of naive CD4+ T cells sorted from blood. The intended sense of this specimen's cell subset or site label: CD45RA+ positively selected. The DNA sequence is as follows: TGTGCCAGCAGTTCTCAGGGAGTGGCCCGGAGCACTGAAGCTTTCTTT. This yields the protein CASSSQGVARSTEAFF.